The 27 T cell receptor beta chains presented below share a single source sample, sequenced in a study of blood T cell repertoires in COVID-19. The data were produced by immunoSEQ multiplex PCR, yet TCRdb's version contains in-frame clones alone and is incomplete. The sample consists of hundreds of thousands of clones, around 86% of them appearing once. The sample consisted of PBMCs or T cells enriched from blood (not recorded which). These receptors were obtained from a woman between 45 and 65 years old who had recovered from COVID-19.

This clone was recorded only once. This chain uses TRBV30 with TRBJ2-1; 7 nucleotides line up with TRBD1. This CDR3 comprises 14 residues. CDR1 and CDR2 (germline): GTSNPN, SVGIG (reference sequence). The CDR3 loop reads CAANLGTENNEQFF. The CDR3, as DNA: TGTGCAGCGAACCTAGGGACAGAAAACAATGAGCAGTTCTTC.

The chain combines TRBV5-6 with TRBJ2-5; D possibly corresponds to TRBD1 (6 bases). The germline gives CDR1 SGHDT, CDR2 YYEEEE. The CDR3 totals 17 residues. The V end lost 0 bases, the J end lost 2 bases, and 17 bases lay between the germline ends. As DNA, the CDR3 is TGTGCCAGCAGCTTGGGTAACAGGGCCGTGGGGCAAGAGACCCAGTACTTC. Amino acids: CASSLGNRAVGQETQYF.

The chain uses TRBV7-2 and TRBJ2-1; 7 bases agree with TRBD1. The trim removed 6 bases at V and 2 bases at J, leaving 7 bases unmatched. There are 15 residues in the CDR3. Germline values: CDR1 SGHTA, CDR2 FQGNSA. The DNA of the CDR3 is TGTGCCAGCAGGCCAGGGGGTACGCCCTACAATGAGCAGTTCTTC. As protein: CASRPGGTPYNEQFF.

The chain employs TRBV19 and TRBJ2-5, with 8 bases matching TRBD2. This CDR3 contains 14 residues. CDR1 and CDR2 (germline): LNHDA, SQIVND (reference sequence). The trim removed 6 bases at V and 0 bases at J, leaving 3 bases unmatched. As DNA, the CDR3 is TGTGCCAGTAGAGTTAGCGGGGACCAAGAGACCCAGTACTTC. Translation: CASRVSGDQETQYF.

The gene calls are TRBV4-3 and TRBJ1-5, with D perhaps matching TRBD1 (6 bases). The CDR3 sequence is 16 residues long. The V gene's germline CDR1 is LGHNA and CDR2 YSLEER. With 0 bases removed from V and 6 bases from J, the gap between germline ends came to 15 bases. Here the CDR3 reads CASSQDHRAVSQPQHF. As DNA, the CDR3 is TGCGCCAGCAGCCAAGATCACAGGGCTGTGAGTCAGCCCCAGCATTTT.

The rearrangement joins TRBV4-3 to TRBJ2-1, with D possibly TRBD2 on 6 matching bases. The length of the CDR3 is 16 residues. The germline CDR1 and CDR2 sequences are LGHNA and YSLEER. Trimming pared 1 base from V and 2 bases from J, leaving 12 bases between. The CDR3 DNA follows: TGCGCCAGCAGCCAAGTCTCTGGCGGGACCTACAATGAGCAGTTCTTC. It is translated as CASSQVSGGTYNEQFF.

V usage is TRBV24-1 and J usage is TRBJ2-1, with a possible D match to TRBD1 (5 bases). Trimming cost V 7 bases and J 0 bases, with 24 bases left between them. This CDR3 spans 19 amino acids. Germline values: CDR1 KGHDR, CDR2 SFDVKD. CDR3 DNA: TGTGCCACCAGCTCGACAGTAATTACAACCTTAAGCTCCTACAATGAGCAGTTCTTC. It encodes CATSSTVITTLSSYNEQFF.

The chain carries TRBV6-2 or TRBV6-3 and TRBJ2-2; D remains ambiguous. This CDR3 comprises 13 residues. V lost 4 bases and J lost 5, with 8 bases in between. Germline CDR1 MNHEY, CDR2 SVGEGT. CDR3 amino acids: CASSFTETGELFF. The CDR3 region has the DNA TGTGCCAGCAGTTTCACAGAGACCGGGGAGCTGTTTTTT.

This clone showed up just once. CDR3 in DNA: TGTGCCTGGAGTGAAGACAGGGGTAACTATGGCTACACCTTC. Residues: CAWSEDRGNYGYTF. This chain links TRBV30 with TRBJ1-2; TRBD1 aligns across 8 bases. J was trimmed by 1 base and V by 1 base; bases with no gene match: 2. There are 14 residues in the CDR3. CDR1 is GTSNPN, CDR2 SVGIG, per germline (reference sequence).

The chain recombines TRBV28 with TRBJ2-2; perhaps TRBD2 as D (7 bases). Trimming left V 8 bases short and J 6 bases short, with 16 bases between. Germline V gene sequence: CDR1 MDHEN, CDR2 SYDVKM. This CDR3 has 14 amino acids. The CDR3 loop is CASLMAGAAGELFF. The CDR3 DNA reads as TGTGCCAGCCTTATGGCGGGGGCCGCCGGGGAGCTGTTTTTT.

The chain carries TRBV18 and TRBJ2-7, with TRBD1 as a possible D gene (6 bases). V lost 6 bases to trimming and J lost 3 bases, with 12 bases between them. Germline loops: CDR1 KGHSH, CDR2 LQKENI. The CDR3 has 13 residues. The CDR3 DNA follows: TGTGCCAGCTCGGTCAGGGACAACTACGAGCAGTACTTC. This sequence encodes CASSVRDNYEQYF.

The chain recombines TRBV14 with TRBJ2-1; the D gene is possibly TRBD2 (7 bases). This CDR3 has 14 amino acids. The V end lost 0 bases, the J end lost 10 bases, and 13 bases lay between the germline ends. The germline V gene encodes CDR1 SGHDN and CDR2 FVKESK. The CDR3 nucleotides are TGTGCCAGCAGCCAAGACTGGAGGGGGGGGGAGCAGTTCTTC. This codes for CASSQDWRGGEQFF.

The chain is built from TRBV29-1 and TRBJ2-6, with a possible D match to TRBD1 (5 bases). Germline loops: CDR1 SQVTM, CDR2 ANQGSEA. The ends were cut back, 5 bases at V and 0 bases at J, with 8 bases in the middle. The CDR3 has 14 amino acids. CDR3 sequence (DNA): TGCAGCGTTCACGACAGCTCTGGGGCCAACGTCCTGACTTTC. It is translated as CSVHDSSGANVLTF.

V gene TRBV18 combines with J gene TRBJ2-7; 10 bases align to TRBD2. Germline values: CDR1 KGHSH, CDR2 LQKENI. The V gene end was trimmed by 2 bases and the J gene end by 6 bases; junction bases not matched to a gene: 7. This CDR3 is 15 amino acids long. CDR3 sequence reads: CASSPVSSGSGEQYF. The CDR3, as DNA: TGTGCCAGCTCACCAGTGTCTAGCGGGAGTGGCGAGCAGTACTTC. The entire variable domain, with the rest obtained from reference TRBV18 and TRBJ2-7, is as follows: NAGVMQNPRHLVRRRGQEARLRCSPMKGHSHVYWYRQLPEEGLKFMVYLQKENIIDESGMPKERFSAEFPKEGPSILRIQQVVRGDSAAYFCASSPVSSGSGEQYFGPGTRLTVT.

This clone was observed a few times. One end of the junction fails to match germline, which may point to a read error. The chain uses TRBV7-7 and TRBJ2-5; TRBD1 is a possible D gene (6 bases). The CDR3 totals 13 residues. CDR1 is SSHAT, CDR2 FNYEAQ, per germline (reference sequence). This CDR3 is CASSEDSHETQYF. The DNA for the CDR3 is TGTGCTAGCAGCGAGGACAGTCACGAGACCCAGTACTTC. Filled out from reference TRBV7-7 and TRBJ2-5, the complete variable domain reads GAGVSQSPRYKVTKRGQDVTLRCDPISSHATLYWYQQALGQGPEFLTYFNYEAQPDKSGLPSDRFSAERPEGSISTLTIQRTEQRDSAMYRCASSEDSHETQYFGPGTRLLVL.

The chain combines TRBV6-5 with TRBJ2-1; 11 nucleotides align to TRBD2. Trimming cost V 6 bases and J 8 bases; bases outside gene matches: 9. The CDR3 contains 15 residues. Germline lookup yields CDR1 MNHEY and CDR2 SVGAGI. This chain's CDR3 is CASSQLAGDFDEQFF. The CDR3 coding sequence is TGTGCCAGCAGCCAACTAGCGGGGGATTTTGATGAGCAGTTCTTC.

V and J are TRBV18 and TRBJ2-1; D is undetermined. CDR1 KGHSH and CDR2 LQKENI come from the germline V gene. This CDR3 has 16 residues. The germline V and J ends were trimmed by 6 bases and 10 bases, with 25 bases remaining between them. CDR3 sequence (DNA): TGTGCCAGCTCTCTCGAGAGGAATTTCTATGGCGGAGAGCAGTTCTTC. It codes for CASSLERNFYGGEQFF.

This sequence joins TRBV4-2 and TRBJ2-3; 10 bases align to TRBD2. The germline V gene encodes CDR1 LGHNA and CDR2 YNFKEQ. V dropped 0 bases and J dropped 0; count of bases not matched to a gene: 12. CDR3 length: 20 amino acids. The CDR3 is CASSQDRGTSVKSSTDTQYF. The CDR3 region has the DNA TGTGCCAGCAGCCAAGATCGGGGGACTAGCGTTAAATCTAGCACAGATACGCAGTATTTT.

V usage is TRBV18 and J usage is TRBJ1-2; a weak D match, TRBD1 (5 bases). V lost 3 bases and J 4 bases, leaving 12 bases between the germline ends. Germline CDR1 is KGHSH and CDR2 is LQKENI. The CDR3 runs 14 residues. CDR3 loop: CASSPSQGSYGYTF. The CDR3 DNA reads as TGTGCCAGCTCACCTAGCCAGGGATCCTATGGCTACACCTTC.

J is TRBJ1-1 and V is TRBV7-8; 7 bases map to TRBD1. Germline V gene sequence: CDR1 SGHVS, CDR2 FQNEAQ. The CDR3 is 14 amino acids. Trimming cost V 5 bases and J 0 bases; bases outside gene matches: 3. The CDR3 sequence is CASSRQGMNTEAFF. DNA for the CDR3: TGTGCCAGCAGCAGACAGGGCATGAACACTGAAGCTTTCTTT.

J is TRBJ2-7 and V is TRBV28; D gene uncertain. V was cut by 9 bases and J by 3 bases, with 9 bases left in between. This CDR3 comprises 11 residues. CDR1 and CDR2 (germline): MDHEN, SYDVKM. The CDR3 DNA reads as TGTGCCAGTGGAGTGAACTACGAGCAGTACTTC. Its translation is CASGVNYEQYF.

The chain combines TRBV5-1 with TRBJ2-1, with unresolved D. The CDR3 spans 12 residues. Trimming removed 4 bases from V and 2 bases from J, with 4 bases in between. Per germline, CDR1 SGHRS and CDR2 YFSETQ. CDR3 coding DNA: TGCGCCAGCAGCCGTACCTACAATGAGCAGTTCTTC. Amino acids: CASSRTYNEQFF.

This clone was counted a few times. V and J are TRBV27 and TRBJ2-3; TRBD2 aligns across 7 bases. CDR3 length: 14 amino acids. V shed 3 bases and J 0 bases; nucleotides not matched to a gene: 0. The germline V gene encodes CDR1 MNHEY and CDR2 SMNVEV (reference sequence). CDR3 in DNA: TGTGCCAGCAGTTTTAGCGGGAGCACAGATACGCAGTATTTT. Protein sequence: CASSFSGSTDTQYF.

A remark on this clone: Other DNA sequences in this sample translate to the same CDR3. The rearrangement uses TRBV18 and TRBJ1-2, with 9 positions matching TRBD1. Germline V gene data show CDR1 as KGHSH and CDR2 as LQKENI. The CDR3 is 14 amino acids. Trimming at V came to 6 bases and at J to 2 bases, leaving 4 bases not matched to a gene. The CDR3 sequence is CASSTGQGNYGYTF. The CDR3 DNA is TGTGCCAGCTCGACGGGACAGGGAAACTATGGCTACACCTTC.

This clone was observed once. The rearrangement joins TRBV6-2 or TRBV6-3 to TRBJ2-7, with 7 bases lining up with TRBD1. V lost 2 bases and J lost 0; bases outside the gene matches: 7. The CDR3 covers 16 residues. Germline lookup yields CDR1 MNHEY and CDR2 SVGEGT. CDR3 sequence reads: CASSYPTGIFSYEQYF. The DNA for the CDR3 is TGTGCCAGCAGTTACCCGACAGGGATCTTCTCCTACGAGCAGTACTTC.

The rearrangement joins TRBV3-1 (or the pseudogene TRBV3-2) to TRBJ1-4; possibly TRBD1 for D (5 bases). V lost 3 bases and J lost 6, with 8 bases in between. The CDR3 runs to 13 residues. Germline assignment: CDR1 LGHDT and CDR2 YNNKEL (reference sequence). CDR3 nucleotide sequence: TGTGCCAGCAGCCACCGGGGGTATGAAAAACTGTTTTTT. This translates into CASSHRGYEKLFF.

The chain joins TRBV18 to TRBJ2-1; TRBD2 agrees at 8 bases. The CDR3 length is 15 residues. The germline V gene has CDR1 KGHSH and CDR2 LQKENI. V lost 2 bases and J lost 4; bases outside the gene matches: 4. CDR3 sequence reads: CASSPSSGDYNEQFF. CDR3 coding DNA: TGTGCCAGCTCACCAAGTAGCGGGGATTACAATGAGCAGTTCTTC.